Shown below are 10 T cell receptor beta chains from a single sample sequenced in a study of cytomegalovirus exposure and HLA in healthy donors. Only in-frame clones appear in the TCRdb table, and some are missing; sequencing was by immunoSEQ multiplex PCR. This table holds 250,000 to 350,000 clones, around 90% found once. The material sequenced was PBMCs. These TCRs come from a man aged 25 to 40 in good health and CMV-seronegative.

The chain uses TRBV2 and TRBJ2-7; 8 nucleotides agree with TRBD1. The CDR3 has 12 amino acids. Germline V gene data show CDR1 as SNHLY and CDR2 as FYNNEI. V shed 6 bases, J shed 6 bases, and the junction held 4 bases outside the gene matches. The chain's CDR3 is CASRLDRGEQYF. CDR3 DNA sequence: TGTGCCAGCAGGCTCGACAGGGGCGAGCAGTACTTC.

This clone was found once. V and J are TRBV4-2 and TRBJ1-4; the D gene is possibly TRBD1 (6 bases). V was cut by 0 bases and J by 6 bases, with 11 bases left in between. The CDR3 loop spans 15 amino acids. Germline values: CDR1 LGHNA, CDR2 YNFKEQ. This CDR3 is CASSQDRRGYEKLFF. Written as DNA, the CDR3 is TGTGCCAGCAGCCAAGATCGCAGGGGATATGAAAAACTGTTTTTT.

The rearrangement joins TRBV2 to TRBJ1-5; unclear D gene. This CDR3 is 13 amino acids long. The ends were cut back, 6 bases at V and 2 bases at J, with 8 bases in the middle. Germline V gene lookup returns CDR1 SNHLY and CDR2 FYNNEI. Here the CDR3 reads CASSSEGNQPQHF. CDR3 DNA sequence: TGTGCCAGCAGCTCTGAGGGCAATCAGCCCCAGCATTTT.

This sequence joins TRBV9 and TRBJ2-7; D remains ambiguous. V dropped 0 bases and J dropped 2 bases, with 12 bases sitting between them. The length of the CDR3 is 15 residues. Germline CDR1 is SGDLS and CDR2 is YYNGEE. The CDR3 sequence is CASSVGGVTTYEQYF. The DNA of the CDR3 is TGTGCCAGCAGCGTAGGCGGAGTTACCACCTACGAGCAGTACTTC.

V is TRBV5-4 and J is TRBJ2-4; 9 nucleotides match TRBD1. This CDR3 has 14 residues. Trimming took 0 bases from V and 8 from J; bases not matched to a gene: 3. Looked up from germline, CDR1 is SGHNT and CDR2 is YYREEE (reference sequence). The CDR3 loop reads CASSLGDRADIQYF. Written as DNA, the CDR3 is TGTGCCAGCAGCTTGGGGGACAGGGCTGACATTCAGTACTTC. The variable domain in full, completed from reference TRBV5-4 and TRBJ2-4, reads ETGVTQSPTHLIKTRGQQVTLRCSSQSGHNTVSWYQQALGQGPQFIFQYYREEENGRGNFPPRFSGLQFPNYSSELNVNALELDDSALYLCASSLGDRADIQYFGAGTRLSVL.

The genes are TRBV11-2 and TRBJ2-1; a possible D gene is TRBD2 (6 bases). The CDR3 is 16 residues long. V lost 4 bases, J lost 5 bases, and 18 bases lay in between. Germline-derived CDR1 and CDR2 are SGHAT and FQNNGV. CDR3 residues: CASSSRDFYPDNEQFF. CDR3 DNA sequence: TGTGCCAGCAGCTCCCGGGACTTCTATCCCGACAATGAGCAGTTCTTC.

This clone was found once. This sequence joins TRBV19 and TRBJ2-5; perhaps TRBD2 as D (5 bases). This CDR3 is built from 15 residues. Looked up from germline, CDR1 is LNHDA and CDR2 is SQIVND (reference sequence). The V end lost 1 base, the J end lost 5 bases, and 14 bases lay between the germline ends. CDR3 nucleotides: TGTGCCAGTAGTATAGCTACGGGGAAAAGGGAGACCCAGTACTTC. Translated, it gives CASSIATGKRETQYF.

The gene calls are TRBV5-5 and TRBJ2-7; 9 nucleotides align to TRBD2. The CDR3 sequence is 16 residues long. CDR1 and CDR2 (germline): SGHKS, YYEKEE (reference sequence). V lost 1 base and J lost 0; bases outside the gene matches: 5. The CDR3: CASSLSPAGGSYEQYF. The CDR3 nucleotides are TGTGCCAGCAGCTTGAGCCCAGCGGGGGGCTCCTACGAGCAGTACTTC.

The chain couples TRBV7-8 to TRBJ2-1; 8 bases agree with TRBD2. The CDR3 is 14 residues long. Trimming took 5 bases from V and 4 from J; bases not matched to a gene: 4. CDR1 is SGHVS, CDR2 FQNEAQ, per germline. The CDR3 here is CASSDQRGYNEQFF. CDR3 bases: TGTGCCAGCAGCGATCAGCGGGGGTACAATGAGCAGTTCTTC.

The CDR3 is CASSTRQGYTF. DNA for the CDR3: TGTGCCAGCAGCACTCGACAGGGCTACACCTTC. The genes are TRBV9 and TRBJ1-2; possible D gene TRBD1, 5 bases. CDR3 length: 11 amino acids. The germline V and J ends were trimmed by 4 bases and 8 bases, with 9 bases remaining between them. Germline V lookup: CDR1 SGDLS, CDR2 YYNGEE.